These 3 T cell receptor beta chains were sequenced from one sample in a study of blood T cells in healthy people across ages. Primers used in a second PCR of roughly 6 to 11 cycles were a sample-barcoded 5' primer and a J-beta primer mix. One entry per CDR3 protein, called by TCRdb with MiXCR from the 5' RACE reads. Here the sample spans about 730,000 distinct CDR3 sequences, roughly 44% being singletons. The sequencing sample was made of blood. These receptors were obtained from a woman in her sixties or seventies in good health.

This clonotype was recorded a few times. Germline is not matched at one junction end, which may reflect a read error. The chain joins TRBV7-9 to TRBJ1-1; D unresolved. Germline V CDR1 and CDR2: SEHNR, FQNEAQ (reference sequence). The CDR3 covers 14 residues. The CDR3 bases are TGTGCCAGCTGCCCCCAATCCATGAACACCGAAGCTTTCTTT. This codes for CASCPQSMNTEAFF.

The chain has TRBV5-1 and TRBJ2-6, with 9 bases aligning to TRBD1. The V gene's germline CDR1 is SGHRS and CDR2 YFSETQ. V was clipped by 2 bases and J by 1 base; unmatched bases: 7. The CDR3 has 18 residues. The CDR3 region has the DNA TGCGCCAGCAGCTTCACACAGGGGGCCTTATCTGGGGCCAACGTCCTGACTTTC. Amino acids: CASSFTQGALSGANVLTF.

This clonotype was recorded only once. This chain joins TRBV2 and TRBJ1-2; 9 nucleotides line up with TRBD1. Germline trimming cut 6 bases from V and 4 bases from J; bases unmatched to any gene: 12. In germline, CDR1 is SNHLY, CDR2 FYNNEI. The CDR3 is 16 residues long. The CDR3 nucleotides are TGTGCCAGCAGCGCAGATCCGGGACAGGGCGCCTATGGCTACACCTTC. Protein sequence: CASSADPGQGAYGYTF.